A selection of T cell receptor beta chains follows, all from one sample in a study of STAT3 mutations in large granular lymphocyte leukemia. The data were produced by immunoSEQ multiplex PCR, yet TCRdb's version contains in-frame clones alone and is incomplete. The repertoire holds some 10,000 clones, with 50% to 60% as singletons. The specimen was peripheral blood mononuclear cells. All receptors derive from a boy aged 5-17 years with T-cell large granular lymphocyte leukemia. Some clones in this sample may be carry-over from other donors' samples. Each CDR3 is given with its conserved first and last residue. The D gene is left open where the match is weak. For some rows the clone size is stated as once, few or many, or as a class when expanded; others skip it.

v_call	clone_size	j_call	d_call	cdr3_nt	cdr3_aa
TRBV7-8	.	TRBJ2-1	TRBD2	TGTGCCAGCAGCCTAGCGGGGGGGTCCAACAATGAGCAGTTCTTC	CASSLAGGSNNEQFF
TRBV5-4	few	TRBJ2-3	TRBD2	TGTGCCAGCAGCTTGAAGGGACTAGCGGCCACAGATACGCAGTATTTT	CASSLKGLAATDTQYF
TRBV5-4	.	TRBJ1-6	.	TGTGCCAGCAGCTTGGAGGGTGGAATTTCACCCCTCCACTTT	CASSLEGGISPLHF
TRBV14	.	TRBJ1-5	.	TGTGCCAGCAGTCAGGGGAATCAGCCCCAGCATTTT	CASSQGNQPQHF
TRBV7-9	.	TRBJ1-5	.	TGTGCCAGCAGCTTAGGTAGAGGTCTGGGACCCCAGCATTTT	CASSLGRGLGPQHF
TRBV7-9	medium-sized	TRBJ2-7	TRBD1	TGTGCCAGCAGCTTGGCCAAGAGACAGGGGGCCTACGAGCAGTACTTC	CASSLAKRQGAYEQYF
TRBV4-1	.	TRBJ1-1	TRBD1	TGCGCCAGCAGCCGAGGCGGACAGGGGAACACTGAAGCTTTCTTT	CASSRGGQGNTEAFF
TRBV5-1	.	TRBJ2-5	TRBD1	TGCGCCAGCAGCTTGAACAGGGGAGAGACCCAGTACTTC	CASSLNRGETQYF
TRBV30	once	TRBJ2-1	.	TGTGCCTGGAGTGCCGGGCTTCAGAAAGGATATGCCTACAATGAGCAGTTCTTC	CAWSAGLQKGYAYNEQFF
TRBV10-3	few	TRBJ2-3	TRBD1	TGTGCCATCAGTGAGGGGACAGGGAGGTCAGATACGCAGTATTTT	CAISEGTGRSDTQYF
TRBV9	.	TRBJ2-3	.	TGTGCCAGCAGCGTAGGCATAGGCACAGATACGCAGTATTTT	CASSVGIGTDTQYF
TRBV6-1	.	TRBJ1-5	.	TGTGCCAGCAGACAGCAAGCTAATAGCAATCAGCCCCAGCATTTT	CASRQQANSNQPQHF
TRBV6-1	.	TRBJ2-5	.	TGTGCCAGCAGTCTTCCCTGGGAGACCCAGTACTTC	CASSLPWETQYF
TRBV18	.	TRBJ2-5	TRBD2	TGTGCCAGCTCACCACAAAAAATCACTAGCGGTCCTCAAGAGACCCAGTACTTC	CASSPQKITSGPQETQYF
TRBV5-1	.	TRBJ2-1	TRBD1	TGCGCCTGCCATCCCGGACAGGGCAATGAGCAGTTCTTC	CACHPGQGNEQFF
TRBV25-1	.	TRBJ1-6	.	TGTGCCAGCACTCCACAGGGTAGCTCCTATAATTCACCCCTCCACTTT	CASTPQGSSYNSPLHF
TRBV25-1	.	TRBJ1-6	.	TGTGCCAGCAGTGAACAGGGTCGGTCACCCCTCCACTTT	CASSEQGRSPLHF
TRBV5-1	.	TRBJ2-7	.	TGCGCCAGCAGCTCTGGGACGTCAGCCTACGAGCAGTACTTC	CASSSGTSAYEQYF
TRBV25-1	few	TRBJ1-4	.	TGTGCCAGCAGTGGCGACAGGATATCTAATGAAAAACTGTTTTTT	CASSGDRISNEKLFF
TRBV5-4	.	TRBJ2-5	TRBD2	TGTGCCAGCAGCCGTTCGGGTAGCGGGGGCGGGAAGACCCAGTACTTC	CASSRSGSGGGKTQYF
TRBV15	.	TRBJ1-5	.	TGTGCCACCACGGGGAGGTCGGGTCAGCCCCAGCATTTT	CATTGRSGQPQHF
TRBV12-5	.	TRBJ1-6	TRBD1	TGTGCTAGTGGTTTGTCCCGGGACAGGGACAATTCACCCCTCCACTTT	CASGLSRDRDNSPLHF
TRBV7-8	.	TRBJ2-7	TRBD2	TGTGCCAGCAGCTTAGTTACGGAGCGGGAGGTACCCTACGAGCAGTACTTC	CASSLVTEREVPYEQYF
TRBV5-1	.	TRBJ2-3	.	TGCGCCAGCAGCTTAGGGGCCGAAGATACGCAGTATTTT	CASSLGAEDTQYF
TRBV4-2	once	TRBJ2-4	TRBD2	TGTGCCAGCAGCCAAGCCCCTCAAGCGGGGGGGCCAGTATACATTCAGTACTTC	CASSQAPQAGGPVYIQYF
TRBV19	.	TRBJ2-7	TRBD2	TGTGCCAGTAGTATTCGACTAGCGACAAACGAGCAGTACTTC	CASSIRLATNEQYF
TRBV6-1	.	TRBJ2-7	.	TGTGCCAGCAGTGAAAATCCAGGGTTCCCCTACGAGCAGTACTTC	CASSENPGFPYEQYF
TRBV5-1	few	TRBJ2-4	.	TGCGCCAGCAGCAGAGATCCGGGAATCGGTAACATTCAGTACTTC	CASSRDPGIGNIQYF
TRBV30	few	TRBJ1-5	.	TGTGCCTGGAGTAGGCAGGGAAGCCAATATAGCAATCAGCCCCAGCATTTT	CAWSRQGSQYSNQPQHF
TRBV27	.	TRBJ2-3	.	TGTGCCAGCGCCCGCCTCACAGATACGCAGTATTTT	CASARLTDTQYF
TRBV5-4	.	TRBJ1-2	.	TGTGCCAGCAGCGGGAACACCAGGGATCCCTATGGCTACACCTTC	CASSGNTRDPYGYTF
TRBV7-9	.	TRBJ2-1	.	TGTGCCAGCAGCTTAGAACAGGTCGTCAATGAGCAGTTCTTC	CASSLEQVVNEQFF
TRBV18	.	TRBJ2-5	.	TGTGCCAGCTCACCGAGAGCGGACGAGACCCAGTACTTC	CASSPRADETQYF
TRBV5-1	.	TRBJ2-5	.	TGCGCCAGCAGCTCAACCGGTAGGAAAGAGACCCAGTACTTC	CASSSTGRKETQYF
TRBV4-2	.	TRBJ2-1	.	TGTGCCAGCAGCCAAGAACCGGCGGTATACAATGAGCAGTTCTTC	CASSQEPAVYNEQFF
TRBV4-3	.	TRBJ2-3	TRBD1	TGCGCCAGCAGCCGACAGGGTCCCACAGATACGCAGTATTTT	CASSRQGPTDTQYF
TRBV30	few	TRBJ1-2	.	TGTGCCCTGGCGGTGAACTATGGCTACACCTTC	CALAVNYGYTF
TRBV30	few	TRBJ1-2	.	TGTGCCTGGACTGTAGTGGCAGGTTATGGCTACACCTTC	CAWTVVAGYGYTF
TRBV29-1	few	TRBJ1-2	.	TGCAGCGTTGAAGATTTGACAGTAACCTATGGCTACACCTTC	CSVEDLTVTYGYTF
TRBV4-1	few	TRBJ2-2	.	TGCGCCAGCAGGCCAGCGGACACCGGGGAGCTGTTTTTT	CASRPADTGELFF
TRBV5-1	.	TRBJ2-4	TRBD2	TGCGCCAGCAGCCCGGGGGGGCCCAGGGGAGGCATTCAGTACTTC	CASSPGGPRGGIQYF
TRBV30	few	TRBJ1-1	.	TGTGCCTGGGGGTTCCTGAACACTGAAGCTTTCTTT	CAWGFLNTEAFF
TRBV5-1	.	TRBJ1-2	TRBD1	TGCGCCAGCAGTTTCGACAGGGGTGTTGGCTACACCTTC	CASSFDRGVGYTF
TRBV5-1	.	TRBJ1-1	.	TGCGCCAGCAGCTTGTTTGGGAAGGGACGGAAAACTGAAGCTTTCTTT	CASSLFGKGRKTEAFF
TRBV18	few	TRBJ2-3	.	TGTGCCAGCGCATCTAGCACAGATACGCAGTATTTT	CASASSTDTQYF
TRBV5-6	.	TRBJ2-7	.	TGTGCCAGCAGCGACTCGAGGCGGGAGCAGTACTTC	CASSDSRREQYF
TRBV18	.	TRBJ2-7	.	TGTGCCAGCTCACCACCGCAGGTCCTCAGCGAGCAGTACTTC	CASSPPQVLSEQYF
TRBV5-1	.	TRBJ1-4	.	TGCGCCAGCAGCTTGGACTCTGGGACCGTCGGGGCTAATGAAAAACTGTTTTTT	CASSLDSGTVGANEKLFF
TRBV2	.	TRBJ2-7	.	TGTGCCAGCCACTCCCGGGCAGGTTCCTACGAGCAGTACTTC	CASHSRAGSYEQYF
TRBV6-6	.	TRBJ1-1	.	TGTGCCAGCAGTTATTCGAGTGAGACTGAAGCTTTCTTT	CASSYSSETEAFF
TRBV5-6	.	TRBJ1-2	.	TGTGCCAGCAGCTTGGGCAGGGACTATGGCTACACCTTC	CASSLGRDYGYTF
TRBV15	.	TRBJ2-7	.	TGTGCCACCAGCGCCCGCTACGAGCAGTACTTC	CATSARYEQYF
TRBV5-1	.	TRBJ1-6	.	TGCGCCAGCAGCTTGGCGGGAGCATCCTATAATTCACCCCTCCACTTT	CASSLAGASYNSPLHF
TRBV2	.	TRBJ2-7	.	TGTGCCAGCAGTGCCTCCTACTCGAAGCACTACGAGCAGTACTTC	CASSASYSKHYEQYF